The 16 T cell receptor beta chains presented below share a single source sample, sequenced in a study of T cells in Graves' hyperthyroidism and ophthalmopathy. Amplification yielded TCR beta CDR3 regions, with RNA transcripts as the source. With the HTBI primer set, the TCR CDR3 went through a first round of RT-PCR. TCRdb re-analysed the multiplex PCR reads in MiXCR, keeping a single row per CDR3 protein. The sample has approximately 400,000 distinct CDR3 sequences; about a sixth are singletons. What was sequenced was blood. The receptors shown here come from a woman younger than 30 with Graves' hyperthyroidism that later progressed to Graves' ophthalmopathy.

This clonotype was found a few times. The J gene is TRBJ2-7, the V gene TRBV7-3, with D hard to call. This CDR3 contains 13 residues. Germline CDR1 is SGHTA and CDR2 is FQGTGA. V was clipped by 3 bases and J by 0 bases, with 6 bases between them. CDR3 DNA: TGTGCCAGCAGCTTCGAGGACTCCTACGAGCAGTACTTC. This codes for CASSFEDSYEQYF.

There are many counts of this clonotype. V usage is TRBV24-1 and J usage is TRBJ1-5; 10 nucleotides line up with TRBD1. V shed 4 bases, J shed 2 bases, and the junction held 10 bases outside the gene matches. From germline, CDR1 is KGHDR and CDR2 SFDVKD. The CDR3 sequence is 18 residues long. CDR3 bases: TGTGCCACCAGTGACGCGTCCGGGACAGGGGACCGCAATCAGCCCCAGCATTTT. Translation gives CATSDASGTGDRNQPQHF.

This clonotype was observed once. Being one base from a much bigger clone, this may be a read error. J is TRBJ2-1 and V is TRBV7-2; the match to TRBD2 covers 10 bases. In germline, CDR1 is SGHTA, CDR2 FQGNSA. With 7 bases clipped from V and 4 bases from J, the junction kept 10 bases outside the gene matches. The CDR3 length is 16 residues. In DNA form, the CDR3 reads TGTACCAGCAACCCTGGGGGGACTAGCGTGTACAATGAGCAGTTCTTC. Translating gives CTSNPGGTSVYNEQFF.

This clonotype has ten or more counts. This chain connects TRBV5-1 to TRBJ2-1; tentative D call: TRBD1 (5 bases). The CDR3 covers 11 residues. Germline V gene sequence: CDR1 SGHRS, CDR2 YFSETQ. Trimming took 5 bases from V and 6 from J, leaving 6 bases between them. CDR3 DNA: TGCGCCAGCAGTCAGGGCAATGAGCAGTTCTTC. This translates into CASSQGNEQFF. The full variable domain, with the rest looked up from reference TRBV5-1 and TRBJ2-1, is KAGVTQTPRYLIKTRGQQVTLSCSPISGHRSVSWYQQTPGQGLQFLFEYFSETQRNKGNFPGRFSGRQFSNSRSEMNVSTLELGDSALYLCASSQGNEQFFGPGTRLTVL.

This clonotype was detected many times. The rearrangement uses TRBV12-3 or TRBV12-4 and TRBJ2-2; possible D gene TRBD2, 5 bases. The CDR3 length is 12 residues. Trimming cost V 8 bases and J 2 bases, with 6 bases left between them. CDR3 residues: CASEGNTGELFF. In DNA form, the CDR3 reads TGTGCCAGCGAGGGAAACACCGGGGAGCTGTTTTTT.

As for this clonotype: A much larger clone differs by one base, so this may be a read error. The chain joins TRBV7-2 to TRBJ2-7; TRBD2 matches at 12 bases. CDR1 is SGHTA, CDR2 FQGNSA, per germline. This CDR3 is built from 20 residues. The CDR3 region is CASSLFAEGGLAGPSCEQYF. CDR3 sequence (DNA): TGTGCCAGCAGCTTATTCGCGGAGGGAGGACTAGCGGGACCTTCCTGCGAGCAGTACTTC.

This clonotype was counted only a few times. V and J are TRBV6-1 and TRBJ2-1; TRBD2 matches 10 bases. From germline, CDR1 is MNHNS and CDR2 SASEGT. The CDR3 consists of 14 residues. V shed 9 bases and J 6 bases; nucleotides not matched to a gene: 8. CDR3 amino acids: CASGRLAGFNEQFF. The CDR3 DNA sequence: TGTGCCAGTGGTAGACTAGCGGGCTTCAATGAGCAGTTCTTC.

This clonotype was counted only a few times. This rearrangement joins TRBV9 to TRBJ2-2, with 12 nucleotides matching TRBD2. With V trimmed by 10 bases and J by 7 bases, 8 bases remained unmatched. Germline CDR1 and CDR2: SGDLS and YYNGEE. The CDR3 totals 14 residues. In nucleotides, the CDR3 is TGTGCCTCCCGGACTAGCGGGATCGACGGGGAGCTGTTTTTT. This translates into CASRTSGIDGELFF.

On this clonotype itself: One junction end does not reproduce the germline sequence, and a read error may be involved. The chain couples TRBV7-7 to TRBJ1-1; 7 bases agree with TRBD1. The germline gives CDR1 SSHAT, CDR2 FNYEAQ (reference sequence). This CDR3 contains 15 residues. CDR3 bases: TGTGCTAGCAGCGTGGGCCACCAACAGGGGTCTGAAGCTTTCTTT. This gives the protein CASSVGHQQGSEAFF.

The chain joins TRBV4-1 to TRBJ2-2, with 11 bases matching TRBD2. The length of the CDR3 is 20 residues. In germline, CDR1 is MGHRA, CDR2 YSYEKL. The V gene end was trimmed by 3 bases and the J gene end by 3 bases; junction bases not matched to a gene: 15. The CDR3 nucleotides are TGCGCCAGCAGCCAGCCTCCTCTCAGGACTAGCGGGTCTGACACCGGGGAGCTGTTTTTT. Translated: CASSQPPLRTSGSDTGELFF.

The rearrangement joins TRBV28 to TRBJ2-7; D not certain. This CDR3 contains 14 residues. Between the trimmed V and J ends, which lost 5 bases and 3 bases, there was a span of 14 bases. Per germline, CDR1 MDHEN and CDR2 SYDVKM. The chain's CDR3 is CASSESRRGYEQYF. The CDR3 DNA is TGTGCCAGCAGTGAATCCAGACGAGGCTACGAGCAGTACTTC.

This clonotype was picked up many times. This sequence joins TRBV7-9 and TRBJ2-5, with TRBD1 matching over 8 bases. The CDR3 length is 16 residues. Germline values: CDR1 SEHNR, CDR2 FQNEAQ (reference sequence). After removal of 10 bases from V and 0 bases from J, the junction contained 13 bases not matched to a gene. The CDR3 region is CATAGTGYQNQETQYF. CDR3 nucleotide sequence: TGTGCCACCGCCGGGACAGGATACCAAAACCAAGAGACCCAGTACTTC.

The chain recombines TRBV7-8 with TRBJ2-1; 8 bases fit TRBD2. CDR3 length: 14 amino acids. Trimming removed 5 bases from V and 9 bases from J; junction bases left unmatched: 9. The germline V gene has CDR1 SGHVS and CDR2 FQNEAQ. CDR3 residues: CASSPRTSTSEQFF. The DNA for the CDR3 is TGTGCCAGCAGCCCACGGACTAGCACGAGTGAGCAGTTCTTC.

About this clonotype itself: This may arise from a read error, as a much more abundant clone is one base away. The CDR3 nucleotides are TGCAGTGCTAGGGGGGACATTGGAGAGACCCGGTACTTC. Translating it yields CSARGDIGETRYF. The chain couples TRBV20-1 to TRBJ2-5; possibly TRBD1 for D (6 bases). CDR1 and CDR2 from the germline V gene are DFQATT and SNEGSKA (reference sequence). The CDR3 sequence is 13 residues long.

In the case of this clonotype: A single base separates this from a much larger clone, so it may be a read error. V usage is TRBV6-1 and J usage is TRBJ2-7; possible D gene TRBD2, 5 bases. The V gene lost 7 bases and the J gene lost 3 bases, with 13 bases spanning the gap. The CDR3 contains 13 residues. Per germline, CDR1 MNHNS and CDR2 SASEGT. CDR3 loop: CASIGTSGYEQYF. The CDR3 DNA follows: TGTGCCAGCATAGGAACTAGTGGCTACGAGCAGTACTTC.

In its sample, this clonotype was seen many times. J is TRBJ2-1 and V is TRBV20-1; D gene unclear. Germline V lookup: CDR1 DFQATT, CDR2 SNEGSKA (reference sequence). The CDR3 totals 13 residues. Trimming removed 2 bases at V and 3 bases at J, with 8 bases between. The CDR3 region has the DNA TGCAGTGCTAGACGAAGGAACTACAATGAGCAGTTCTTC. It translates to CSARRRNYNEQFF.